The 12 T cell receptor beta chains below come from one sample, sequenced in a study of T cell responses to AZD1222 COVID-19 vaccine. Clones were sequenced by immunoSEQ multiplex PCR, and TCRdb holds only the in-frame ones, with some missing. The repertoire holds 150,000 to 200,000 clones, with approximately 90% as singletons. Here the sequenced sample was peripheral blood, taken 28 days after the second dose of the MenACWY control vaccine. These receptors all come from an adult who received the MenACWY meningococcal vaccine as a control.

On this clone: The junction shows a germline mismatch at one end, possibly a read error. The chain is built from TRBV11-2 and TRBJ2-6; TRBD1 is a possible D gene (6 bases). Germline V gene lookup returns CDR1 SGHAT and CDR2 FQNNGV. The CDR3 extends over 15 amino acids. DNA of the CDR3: TGTGCTAGCAGCCACCCAGGGGTGGGGGCCAACGTCCTGACTTTC. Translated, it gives CASSHPGVGANVLTF. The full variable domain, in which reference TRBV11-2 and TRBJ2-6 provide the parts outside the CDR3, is EAGVAQSPRYKIIEKRQSVAFWCNPISGHATLYWYQQILGQGPKLLIQFQNNGVVDDSQLPKDRFSAERLKGVDSTLKIQPAKLEDSAVYLCASSHPGVGANVLTFGAGSRLTVL.

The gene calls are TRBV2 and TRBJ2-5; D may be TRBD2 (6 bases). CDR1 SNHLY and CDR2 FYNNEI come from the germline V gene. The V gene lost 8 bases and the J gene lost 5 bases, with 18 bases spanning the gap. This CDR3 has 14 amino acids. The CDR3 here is CASHPRLGWETQYF. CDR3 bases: TGTGCCAGCCATCCCCGACTAGGATGGGAGACCCAGTACTTC.

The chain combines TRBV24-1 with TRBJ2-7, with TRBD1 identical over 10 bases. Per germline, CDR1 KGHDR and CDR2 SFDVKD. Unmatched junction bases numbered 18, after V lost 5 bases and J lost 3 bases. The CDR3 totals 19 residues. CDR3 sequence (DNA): TGTGCCACCAGTGGGGGGGGGACAGGGGCCGCTTCGACCATCTACGAGCAGTACTTC. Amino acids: CATSGGGTGAASTIYEQYF.

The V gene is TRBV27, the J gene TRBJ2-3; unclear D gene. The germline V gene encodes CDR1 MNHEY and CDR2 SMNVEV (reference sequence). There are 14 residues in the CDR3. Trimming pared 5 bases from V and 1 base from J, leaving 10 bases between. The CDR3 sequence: CASSPRGRTDTQYF. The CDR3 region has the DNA TGTGCCAGCAGTCCCCGAGGCCGCACAGATACGCAGTATTTT.

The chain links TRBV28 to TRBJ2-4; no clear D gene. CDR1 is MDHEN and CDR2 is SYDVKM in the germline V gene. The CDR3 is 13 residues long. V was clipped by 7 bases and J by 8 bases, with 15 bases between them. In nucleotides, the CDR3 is TGTGCCAGCAATGGGCTCCCGAACCACATTCAGTACTTC. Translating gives CASNGLPNHIQYF.

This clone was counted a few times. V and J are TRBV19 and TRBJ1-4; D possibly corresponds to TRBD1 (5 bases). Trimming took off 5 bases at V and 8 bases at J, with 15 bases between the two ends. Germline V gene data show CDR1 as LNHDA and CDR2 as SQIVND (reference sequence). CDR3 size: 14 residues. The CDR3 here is CASSSRGAPEKLFF. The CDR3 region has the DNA TGTGCCAGTAGTTCACGTGGGGCCCCAGAAAAACTGTTTTTT.

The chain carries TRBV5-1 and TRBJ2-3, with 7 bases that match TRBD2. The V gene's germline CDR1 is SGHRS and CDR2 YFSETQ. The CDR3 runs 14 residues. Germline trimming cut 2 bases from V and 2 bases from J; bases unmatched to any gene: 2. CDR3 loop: CASSFGDYTDTQYF. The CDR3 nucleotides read TGCGCCAGCAGCTTCGGGGACTACACAGATACGCAGTATTTT.

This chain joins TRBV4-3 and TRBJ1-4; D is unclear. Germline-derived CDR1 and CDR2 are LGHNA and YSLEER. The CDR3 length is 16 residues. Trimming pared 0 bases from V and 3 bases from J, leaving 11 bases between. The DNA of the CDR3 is TGCGCCAGCAGCCAAGACCGGGCAGCACCTAATGAAAAACTGTTTTTT. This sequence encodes CASSQDRAAPNEKLFF.

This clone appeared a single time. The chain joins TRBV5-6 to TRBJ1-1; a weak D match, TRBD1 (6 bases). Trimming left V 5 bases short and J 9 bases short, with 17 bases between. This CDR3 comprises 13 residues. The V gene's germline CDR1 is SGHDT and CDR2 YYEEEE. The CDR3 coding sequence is TGTGCCAGCAGTTTGAACAGGGTCAAGCAAGCTTTCTTT. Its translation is CASSLNRVKQAFF.

Here the CDR3 DNA reads TGTGCCAGCAGTTACACTAGCAACAATGAGCAGTTCTTC. This encodes CASSYTSNNEQFF. This chain uses TRBV6-5 with TRBJ2-1, with D perhaps TRBD2 (6 bases). The CDR3 covers 13 residues. Per the germline V gene, CDR1 is MNHEY and CDR2 is SVGAGI. V lost 2 bases, J lost 5 bases, and 7 bases lay in between.

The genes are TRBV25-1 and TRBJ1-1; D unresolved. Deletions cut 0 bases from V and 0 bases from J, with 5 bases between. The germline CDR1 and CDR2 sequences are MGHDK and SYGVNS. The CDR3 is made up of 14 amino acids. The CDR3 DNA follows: TGTGCCAGCAGTGAATACGGTATGAACACTGAAGCTTTCTTT. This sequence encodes CASSEYGMNTEAFF.

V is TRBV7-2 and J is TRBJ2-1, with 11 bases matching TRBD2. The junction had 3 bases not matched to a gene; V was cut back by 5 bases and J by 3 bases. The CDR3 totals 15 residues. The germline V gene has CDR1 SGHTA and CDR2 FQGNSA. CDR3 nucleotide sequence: TGTGCCAGCAGCCTTGGACTAGCGGGCTACAATGAGCAGTTCTTC. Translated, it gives CASSLGLAGYNEQFF.